Presented here are 23 T cell receptor beta chains from one specimen sequenced in a study of T cell clonality in common variable immunodeficiency. Study-wide findings and caveats: Fewer deletions and N-nucleotide insertions were reportedly seen in common variable immunodeficiency TCR beta sequences.

Only in-frame clones appear in the TCRdb table, and some are missing; sequencing was by immunoSEQ multiplex PCR. The table lists 30,000 to 40,000 clones, with no singletons. These TCRs are of unknown antigen specificity. Material: peripheral blood mononuclear cells. These receptors all come from a human donor with common variable immunodeficiency.

This clone appeared a few times. The read terminates 3 residues before the CDR3 end, so the remaining end is supplied by the germline J gene. The gene calls are TRBV7-8 and TRBJ1-1; 7 nucleotides align to TRBD1. This CDR3 contains 15 residues. The ends lost 5 bases at V and 3 bases at J; junction bases unmatched: 9. The germline V gene has CDR1 SGHVS and CDR2 FQNEAQ. The CDR3 loop reads CASSPLTGSDTEAFF. CDR3 DNA, as far as it was read: TGTGCCAGCAGCCCTCTGACAGGGAGTGACACTGAA.

With regard to this clone: The read terminates 3 residues ahead of where the CDR3 ends, so the germline J gene completes it. The V gene is TRBV20-1, the J gene TRBJ2-5, with TRBD2 as a possible D gene (6 bases). V gave up 3 bases and J gave up 1 base, with 12 bases separating them. The CDR3 length is 14 residues. CDR1 and CDR2 from the germline V gene are DFQATT and SNEGSKA (reference sequence). This CDR3 reads CSARSGRSQETQYF. CDR3 bases read: TGCAGTGCTAGGAGCGGGCGGAGCCAAGAGACC.

By share of the sample, this clone is medium-sized. The CDR3 end is not reached by the read, which stops 3 residues before it; the germline J gene fills it in. This chain uses TRBV29-1 with TRBJ1-2, with D perhaps matching TRBD1 (6 bases). Trimming stripped 6 bases from V and 2 bases from J, with 16 bases between. Per the germline V gene, CDR1 is SQVTM and CDR2 is ANQGSEA. The CDR3 has 14 amino acids. The part of the CDR3 DNA that was read is TGCAGCGTGATCTACAGGGAACTAAACTATGGC. As protein: CSVIYRELNYG. The CDR3 as a whole reads CSVIYRELNYGYTF.

This clone is labeled medium-sized. The read terminates 3 residues before the CDR3 end, so the remaining end is supplied by the germline J gene. The chain is built from TRBV15 and TRBJ2-3, with D unresolved. V lost 2 bases, J lost 1 base, and 4 bases lay in between. Germline assignment: CDR1 LNHNV and CDR2 YYDKDF (reference sequence). There are 13 residues in the CDR3. The CDR3 here is CATSRLGTDTQYF. Partial CDR3 DNA: TGTGCCACCAGCAGACTAGGCACAGATACG.

Points on this clone: The CDR3 end falls 3 residues outside the read, so it is completed with the germline J gene. V gene TRBV19 combines with J gene TRBJ2-7, with TRBD2 matching over 9 bases. This CDR3 is 15 amino acids long. The J segment lost 4 bases and the V segment lost 1 base, leaving 5 bases of the junction unmatched. CDR1 and CDR2 (germline): LNHDA, SQIVND (reference sequence). The CDR3 reads CASSIAASGIYEQYF. The CDR3 bases that were read are TGTGCCAGTAGTATAGCAGCTAGCGGGATATACGAG.

To note about this clone: The sequence runs out 3 residues before the end of the CDR3; the remainder is reconstructed from the germline J gene. The chain carries TRBV7-9 and TRBJ2-7, with 8 bases fitting TRBD1. This CDR3 contains 15 residues. Trimming cost V 5 bases and J 4 bases; bases outside gene matches: 10. From germline, CDR1 is SEHNR and CDR2 FQNEAQ (reference sequence). Incomplete CDR3 DNA: TGTGCCAGCAGCCAACAAGGCACAGGGGGGTACGAG. Amino acids: CASSQQGTGGYE. The CDR3 reads in full as CASSQQGTGGYEQYF. The full variable domain, with the rest looked up from reference TRBV7-9 and TRBJ2-7, is DTGVSQNPRHKITKRGQNVTFRCDPISEHNRLYWYRQTLGQGPEFLTYFQNEAQLEKSRLLSDRFSAERPKGSFSTLEIQRTEQGDSAMYLCASSQQGTGGYEQYFGPGTRLTVT.

The sample holds many counts of this clone. From the germline J gene comes the end of the CDR3, since the read stops 3 residues before it. V is TRBV7-8 and J is TRBJ2-1; 8 bases map to TRBD1. CDR1 is SGHVS and CDR2 is FQNEAQ in the germline V gene. The V and J ends lost 1 base and 7 bases, in that order; junction bases with no gene match: 3. This CDR3 comprises 14 residues. The CDR3 sequence is CASSLGTGWNEQFF. The part of the CDR3 DNA that was read is TGTGCCAGCAGCTTAGGGACAGGGTGGAATGAG.

This clone was seen repeatedly, ten times or more. Read sequence stops 3 residues before the CDR3 end, and the germline J gene provides the missing end. The chain employs TRBV29-1 and TRBJ1-5; a weak D match, TRBD1 (5 bases). The V gene lost 5 bases and the J gene lost 2 bases, with 25 bases spanning the gap. This CDR3 is 18 amino acids long. CDR1 and CDR2 from the germline V gene are SQVTM and ANQGSEA. The CDR3 spells CSVTAPRQGGEGNQPQHF. The CDR3 bases that were read are TGCAGCGTTACGGCCCCTCGTCAGGGCGGGGAGGGCAATCAGCCC.

The sample holds many counts of this clone. The observed sequence ends 3 residues before the CDR3 terminus, with the missing tail filled in from the germline J gene. This sequence joins TRBV7-3 and TRBJ2-7, with 13 bases that match TRBD2. The V segment lost 5 bases and the J segment 6 bases; nucleotides outside the gene matches: 7. This CDR3 is built from 15 residues. Germline values: CDR1 SGHTA, CDR2 FQGTGA. The covered CDR3 bases are TGTGCCAGCAGCCCACGACTAGCGGGAGGAACCGAG. Translating it yields CASSPRLAGGTE. The entire CDR3 is CASSPRLAGGTEQYF.

This clone was observed many times. The CDR3 end falls 3 residues outside the read, so it is completed with the germline J gene. The V and J genes are TRBV7-2 and TRBJ2-3; 9 positions agree with TRBD2. Looked up from germline, CDR1 is SGHTA and CDR2 is FQGNSA. CDR3 size: 14 residues. V was clipped by 5 bases and J by 5 bases; unmatched bases: 5. The CDR3 bases that were read are TGTGCCAGCAGCCTGGGACTAGCCGTAGATACG. Translating it yields CASSLGLAVDT. The full CDR3 sequence reads CASSLGLAVDTQYF.

This clone was picked up many times. The CDR3 loop is CASSLVGAGANVLTF. The part of the CDR3 DNA that was read is TGTGCCAGCAGTTTAGTAGGGGCTGGGGCCAACGTC. The chain uses TRBV27 and TRBJ2-6, with D perhaps TRBD1 (5 bases). The missing CDR3 end, 3 residues past where the read stops, is filled in from the germline J gene. Germline V lookup: CDR1 MNHEY, CDR2 SMNVEV (reference sequence). Trimming took 2 bases from V and 2 from J, leaving 7 bases between them. The CDR3 has 15 amino acids.

Ten or more counts support this clone. The CDR3 extends 3 residues past the end of the read, so its final part is completed from the germline J gene. The chain employs TRBV18 and TRBJ2-7; 8 positions agree with TRBD1. J gave up 5 bases and V 4 bases, and 16 bases lay outside the gene matches. Per germline, CDR1 KGHSH and CDR2 LQKENI. This CDR3 spans 17 amino acids. The sequenced CDR3 bases are TGTGCCAGCTCACAGGGGACCCTTGGGACAGGAGGAGACGAG. Translation gives CASSQGTLGTGGDE. Given in full, the CDR3 is CASSQGTLGTGGDEQYF.

The table lists this clone with many counts. With the read ending 3 residues before the CDR3 end, the germline J gene is used to fill in that end. The rearrangement links TRBV5-4 to TRBJ2-7; TRBD2 matches at 9 bases. The V segment lost 0 bases and the J segment 3 bases; nucleotides outside the gene matches: 1. This CDR3 has 14 residues. Germline-derived CDR1 and CDR2 are SGHNT and YYREEE (reference sequence). CDR3 bases read: TGTGCCAGCAGCTTGGGAGCGGGAGGCTACGAG. As protein: CASSLGAGGYE. The CDR3 in full is CASSLGAGGYEQYF.

This clone was seen only a few times. The observed sequence ends 3 residues before the CDR3 terminus, with the missing tail filled in from the germline J gene. The rearrangement links TRBV6-2 or TRBV6-3 to TRBJ2-5; 9 positions match TRBD2. This CDR3 contains 16 residues. With 6 bases clipped from V and 2 bases from J, the junction kept 10 bases outside the gene matches. Germline values: CDR1 MNHEY, CDR2 SVGEGT. The sequenced CDR3 bases are TGTGCCAGCAGCCTAGCGGGAAAAGGTTGGCAAGAGACC. Residues: CASSLAGKGWQET. The CDR3 as a whole reads CASSLAGKGWQETQYF.

This clone was seen more than once but under ten times. Read data end 3 residues before the CDR3 end; the end is taken from the germline J gene. This rearrangement joins TRBV18 to TRBJ1-2; TRBD1 might be the D (6 bases). The CDR3 is 15 amino acids. V lost 4 bases and J 0 bases, leaving 12 bases between the germline ends. Per the germline V gene, CDR1 is KGHSH and CDR2 is LQKENI. The CDR3 spells CASSHWTETNYGYTF. The sequenced CDR3 bases are TGTGCCAGCTCACATTGGACAGAGACTAACTATGGC.

With regard to this clone: The CDR3 is cut off 3 residues early in the read; its end comes from the germline J gene. This chain connects TRBV5-1 to TRBJ2-7, with D tentatively TRBD1 (6 bases). The CDR3 runs to 14 residues. Per germline, CDR1 SGHRS and CDR2 YFSETQ. V was trimmed by 2 bases and J by 0 bases, leaving 9 bases between them. The CDR3 is CASSFGTNSYEQYF. The DNA read from the CDR3 is TGCGCCAGCAGCTTCGGGACAAACTCCTACGAG.

This clone appeared a few times. The read stops 3 residues short of the end of the CDR3; the missing end is completed from the germline J gene. The chain employs TRBV7-2 and TRBJ2-1; D is perhaps TRBD1 (5 bases). This CDR3 is built from 15 residues. Trimming removed 5 bases at V and 3 bases at J, with 14 bases between. Germline assignment: CDR1 SGHTA and CDR2 FQGNSA. The CDR3 here is CASSVRAGGYNEQFF. CDR3 DNA (partial): TGTGCCAGCAGCGTCAGGGCCGGTGGCTACAATGAG. Based on the CDR3 plus reference TRBV7-2 and TRBJ2-1, the full variable domain is GAGVSQSPSNKVTEKGKDVELRCDPISGHTALYWYRQSLGQGLEFLIYFQGNSAPDKSGLPSDRFSAERTGGSVSTLTIQRTQQEDSAVYLCASSVRAGGYNEQFFGPGTRLTVL.

This clone occurred a few times. The read finishes 3 residues shy of the CDR3 end, and the germline J gene is used to complete it. This sequence joins TRBV11-3 and TRBJ2-7; no reliable D call. The CDR3 runs 12 residues. Looked up from germline, CDR1 is SGHNT and CDR2 is YENEEA. V was pared by 6 bases and J by 2 bases, with 8 bases between. The DNA read from the CDR3 is TGTGCCAGCAGGCGTCGAACCTACGAG. This gives the protein CASRRRTYE. The CDR3 reads in full as CASRRRTYEQYF.

The CDR3 region is CASSLGSGTAYEQYF. The sequenced CDR3 bases are TGCGCCAGCAGCTTGGGGTCCGGGACAGCCTACGAG. The chain combines TRBV5-1 with TRBJ2-7, with 7 bases that match TRBD1. The missing CDR3 end, 3 residues past where the read stops, is filled in from the germline J gene. The germline V gene has CDR1 SGHRS and CDR2 YFSETQ. The CDR3 has 15 residues. Trimming took 0 bases from V and 2 from J; bases not matched to a gene: 5.

By share of the sample, this clone is medium-sized. The CDR3 end lies 3 residues beyond the end of the read and is filled in from the germline J gene. This sequence joins TRBV28 and TRBJ1-2; possibly TRBD1 for D (5 bases). Trimming stripped 6 bases from V and 4 bases from J, with 18 bases between. Germline CDR1 reads MDHEN; CDR2 reads SYDVKM. The CDR3 consists of 15 residues. CDR3 sequence reads: CASRGRSQGGYGYTF. CDR3 DNA, as far as it was read: TGTGCCAGCAGGGGAAGGAGTCAGGGAGGCTATGGC.

This clone was seen only a few times. The CDR3 end lies 3 residues beyond the end of the read and is filled in from the germline J gene. This chain connects TRBV18 to TRBJ2-1, with a weak D call TRBD2 (7 bases). Per the germline V gene, CDR1 is KGHSH and CDR2 is LQKENI. The CDR3 covers 15 residues. V lost 2 bases, J lost 6 bases, and 14 bases lay in between. The sequenced part of the CDR3 DNA is TGTGCCAGCTCACCAGGGGGGGCGTCTCTCAATGAG. Residues: CASSPGGASLNE. The CDR3 in full is CASSPGGASLNEQFF.

Note on this clone: The missing CDR3 end, 3 residues past where the read stops, is filled in from the germline J gene. V usage is TRBV7-3 and J usage is TRBJ2-5; D ambiguous. Trimming left V 4 bases short and J 5 bases short, with 17 bases between. Per the germline V gene, CDR1 is SGHTA and CDR2 is FQGTGA. CDR3 size: 15 residues. The CDR3 region is CASSSSPGPSETQYF. Partial CDR3 DNA: TGTGCCAGCAGCTCCAGCCCGGGTCCAAGTGAGACC.

As to this clone: The read terminates 3 residues ahead of where the CDR3 ends, so the germline J gene completes it. V is TRBV6-4 and J is TRBJ2-1, with 10 bases matching TRBD2. After removal of 5 bases from V and 9 bases from J, the junction contained 7 bases not matched to a gene. The CDR3 is 14 amino acids. CDR1 and CDR2 from the germline V gene are MRHNA and SNTAGT. CDR3 region: CASSKAGGPGEQFF. The part of the CDR3 DNA that was read is TGTGCCAGCAGTAAAGCGGGAGGGCCCGGTGAG.